The 5 T cell receptor beta chains given below trace back to one sample, sequenced in a study of blood T cell repertoires in COVID-19. The repertoire was sequenced with immunoSEQ multiplex PCR; TCRdb's copy has only in-frame clones and lacks some. The profile shows over 150,000 clones, 70% to 90% of them singletons. Sequencing was performed on peripheral blood. Receptor source: a man aged 45-60 years with active or convalescent COVID-19.

The chain employs TRBV5-8 and TRBJ2-5, with TRBD1 identical over 7 bases. CDR1 is SGHTS, CDR2 YDEGEE, per germline. The V gene end was trimmed by 0 bases and the J gene end by 3 bases; junction bases not matched to a gene: 5. The CDR3 covers 15 residues. The CDR3 region is CASSLGTGEKETQYF. The CDR3 bases are TGTGCCAGCAGCTTGGGGACAGGCGAAAAAGAGACCCAGTACTTC.

This clone was counted once. The chain uses TRBV7-8 and TRBJ2-7, with a weak D call TRBD1 (6 bases). V lost 5 bases and J lost 6, with 8 bases in between. The length of the CDR3 is 11 residues. Per the germline V gene, CDR1 is SGHVS and CDR2 is FQNEAQ. CDR3 region: CASSLDSEQYF. DNA for the CDR3: TGTGCCAGCAGCCTGGACAGCGAGCAGTACTTC.

This clone was seen just once. V gene TRBV6-1 combines with J gene TRBJ1-5, with 7 bases lining up with TRBD1. After removal of 2 bases from V and 6 bases from J, the junction contained 4 bases not matched to a gene. This CDR3 is built from 14 residues. CDR1 and CDR2 from the germline V gene are MNHNS and SASEGT. The CDR3, as DNA: TGTGCCAGCAGTGAATGGGCAGGGGGTCAGCCCCAGCATTTT. Translating gives CASSEWAGGQPQHF.

The V and J genes are TRBV4-2 and TRBJ2-3, with TRBD2 as a possible D gene (6 bases). The CDR3 runs to 14 residues. CDR1 is LGHNA and CDR2 is YNFKEQ in the germline V gene. V was clipped by 4 bases and J by 4 bases, with 12 bases between them. Here the CDR3 DNA reads TGTGCCAGCAGCCCCCAGGGCGGGGCAGATACGCAGTATTTT. This encodes CASSPQGGADTQYF.

V gene TRBV6-4 combines with J gene TRBJ2-1, with 10 bases matching TRBD2. Germline values: CDR1 MRHNA, CDR2 SNTAGT. The CDR3 is 15 amino acids. V shed 6 bases, J shed 4 bases, and the junction held 6 bases outside the gene matches. CDR3 DNA sequence: TGTGCCAGCAGCAATCTAGCGGGAGCTTACAATGAGCAGTTCTTC. Protein sequence: CASSNLAGAYNEQFF.